The clone carrying this TCR beta chain was detected only once. What it recognizes is unknown. The data derive from a study of cytomegalovirus exposure and HLA in healthy donors. Study-level findings and limits: Most of the TCR beta V segments (in an earlier analysis) were productive either about 87% or about 30% of the time.

This PCR relied on a set of 60 Vbeta primers and 13 Jbeta primers. The method was immunoSEQ multiplex PCR; TCRdb's version includes in-frame clones alone and lacks a portion of them. Of roughly 180,000 clones in the sample, roughly 85% were seen once. This sequence originates from a man aged 25 to 45 in good health and CMV-seronegative. Sequencing was done on a sample of PBMCs.

The CDR3 here is CASSQPRAGELFF. CDR3 sequence (DNA): TGCGCCAGCAGCCAACCCCGGGCCGGGGAGCTGTTTTTT. The chain links TRBV4-3 to TRBJ2-2; no definite D call. The germline V gene encodes CDR1 LGHNA and CDR2 YSLEER. V was clipped by 2 bases and J by 6 bases, with 7 bases between them. CDR3 length equals 13 residues.